The next 21 T cell receptor beta chains were all read from a single sample in a study of cytomegalovirus exposure and HLA in healthy donors. With 60 Vbeta and 13 Jbeta primers, the PCR was carried out. This table comes from immunoSEQ multiplex PCR, and its TCRdb copy is limited to in-frame clones, with some not included. The sample is made up of 70,000 to 90,000 clones, and the top ten hold about 3.8% of it. Material: PBMCs. All receptors derive from a man aged 18 to 30 in good health and CMV-seropositive.

The chain recombines TRBV7-9 with TRBJ1-1; the D is unclear. This CDR3 region has 16 residues. Germline CDR1 is SEHNR and CDR2 is FQNEAQ (reference sequence). Trimming shortened V by 7 bases and J by 3 bases, and 21 bases separated the two germline ends. The CDR3 nucleotides are TGTGCCAGCATCCTCAATGGGCAGAACAAGGACACTGAAGCTTTCTTT. Translating it yields CASILNGQNKDTEAFF.

J is TRBJ1-4 and V is TRBV19, with D perhaps TRBD1 (5 bases). The CDR3 contains 16 residues. The germline V and J ends were trimmed by 3 bases and 6 bases, with 17 bases remaining between them. The germline V gene has CDR1 LNHDA and CDR2 SQIVND (reference sequence). Written as DNA, the CDR3 is TGTGCCAGTAGTATTCGTTCGGGACGGGGGGATGAAAAACTGTTTTTT. It is translated as CASSIRSGRGDEKLFF.

V is TRBV10-3 and J is TRBJ2-7, with 7 bases matching TRBD1. Germline lookup yields CDR1 ENHRY and CDR2 SYGVKD. V was clipped by 0 bases and J by 6 bases; unmatched bases: 8. CDR3 length: 15 amino acids. The CDR3 nucleotides read TGTGCCATCAGTGAGTCGAGTAGGGGGCGCGGCGAGCAGTACTTC. Protein product: CAISESSRGRGEQYF.

The chain joins TRBV9 to TRBJ1-1; D might be TRBD1 (5 bases). Between the trimmed V and J ends, which lost 4 bases and 4 bases, there was a span of 11 bases. Looked up from germline, CDR1 is SGDLS and CDR2 is YYNGEE. The CDR3 consists of 13 residues. The CDR3 DNA reads as TGTGCCAGCAGCTTTTCGGGGGTCACTGAAGCTTTCTTT. Translating gives CASSFSGVTEAFF.

V usage is TRBV5-1 and J usage is TRBJ2-7, with D tentatively TRBD2 (7 bases). The V gene's germline CDR1 is SGHRS and CDR2 YFSETQ. Between the trimmed V and J ends, which lost 0 bases and 5 bases, there was a span of 15 bases. This CDR3 region has 15 residues. CDR3 residues: CASSLGGGRSHEQYF. CDR3 in DNA: TGCGCCAGCAGCTTGGGGGGGGGCCGTTCCCACGAGCAGTACTTC.

The V call is TRBV11-2, the J call TRBJ2-3; 13 bases are shared with TRBD2. Germline CDR1 and CDR2: SGHAT and FQNNGV. There are 18 residues in the CDR3. Unmatched junction bases numbered 5, after V lost 2 bases and J lost 0 bases. CDR3 protein: CASSLRLAGGSSTDTQYF. DNA for the CDR3: TGTGCCAGCAGCTTAAGACTAGCGGGGGGTTCTAGCACAGATACGCAGTATTTT.

V is TRBV28 and J is TRBJ1-2, with D perhaps TRBD1 (6 bases). Germline loops: CDR1 MDHEN, CDR2 SYDVKM. V shed 3 bases and J shed 2 bases, with 19 bases lying between them. This CDR3 contains 17 residues. In nucleotides, the CDR3 is TGTGCCAGCAGTTTCGCTCCCATTGGACAGTTAAACTATGGCTACACCTTC. This codes for CASSFAPIGQLNYGYTF.

The rearrangement links TRBV30 to TRBJ1-5; D might be TRBD1 (5 bases). Germline assignment: CDR1 GTSNPN and CDR2 SVGIG (reference sequence). The CDR3 spans 15 residues. The ends were cut back, 0 bases at V and 2 bases at J, with 11 bases in the middle. CDR3 sequence reads: CAWSVKGAGNQPQHF. In DNA, the CDR3 is TGTGCCTGGAGTGTAAAAGGGGCTGGCAATCAGCCCCAGCATTTT.

The chain couples TRBV13 to TRBJ2-3; possibly TRBD2 for D (5 bases). The CDR3 runs to 15 residues. CDR1 and CDR2 from the germline V gene are PRHDT and FYEKMQ (reference sequence). Trimming removed 5 bases at V and 6 bases at J, with 18 bases between. CDR3 residues: CASSPGEGYSDTQYF. The CDR3 nucleotides are TGTGCCAGCAGCCCCGGGGAAGGATATTCGGATACGCAGTATTTT.

The genes are TRBV15 and TRBJ2-1, with 11 bases aligning to TRBD2. CDR1 is LNHNV, CDR2 YYDKDF, per germline (reference sequence). The V segment lost 5 bases and the J segment 5 bases; nucleotides outside the gene matches: 2. The CDR3 length is 14 residues. CDR3 protein: CATSSGLADNEQFF. In DNA form, the CDR3 reads TGTGCCACCAGCTCGGGACTAGCGGACAATGAGCAGTTCTTC.

This chain links TRBV28 with TRBJ1-2; no firm D call. Germline V gene lookup returns CDR1 MDHEN and CDR2 SYDVKM. CDR3 length equals 13 residues. Trimming took 5 bases from V and 2 from J, leaving 9 bases between them. The CDR3 reads CASSPRKNYGYTF. DNA for the CDR3: TGTGCCAGCAGTCCCAGGAAGAACTATGGCTACACCTTC.

CDR3 residues: CASSLVSSGAKETQYF. The CDR3 DNA reads TGTGCCAGCAGTTTAGTGTCTAGCGGGGCTAAAGAGACCCAGTACTTC. The genes are TRBV28 and TRBJ2-5; the match to TRBD2 covers 9 bases. The V and J ends lost 2 bases and 3 bases, in that order; junction bases with no gene match: 7. The germline V gene encodes CDR1 MDHEN and CDR2 SYDVKM. The CDR3 consists of 16 residues.

The chain employs TRBV6-1 and TRBJ1-4, with 9 positions matching TRBD1. CDR3 length equals 15 residues. Germline CDR1 MNHNS, CDR2 SASEGT. V was clipped by 7 bases and J by 6 bases; unmatched bases: 9. The CDR3 spells CASTGSGQGDEKLFF. The CDR3 DNA reads TGTGCCAGCACGGGGTCGGGACAGGGTGATGAAAAACTGTTTTTT.

The chain uses TRBV18 and TRBJ2-5, with D maybe TRBD1 (6 bases). Trimming removed 2 bases at V and 2 bases at J, with 12 bases between. Germline V lookup: CDR1 KGHSH, CDR2 LQKENI. The CDR3 contains 15 residues. The CDR3, as DNA: TGTGCCAGCTCACCAAACAGGGAAGGTCAAGAGACCCAGTACTTC. This translates into CASSPNREGQETQYF.

This chain connects TRBV6-1 to TRBJ2-7; 7 bases match TRBD1. Germline V gene data show CDR1 as MNHNS and CDR2 as SASEGT. This CDR3 is 14 amino acids long. V lost 0 bases and J lost 3; bases outside the gene matches: 2. The CDR3 here is CASSEAGQLYEQYF. In nucleotides, the CDR3 is TGTGCCAGCAGTGAAGCGGGACAGCTCTACGAGCAGTACTTC.

This chain links TRBV7-9 with TRBJ1-2; TRBD1 is a possible D gene (6 bases). The CDR3 contains 12 residues. The V gene's germline CDR1 is SEHNR and CDR2 FQNEAQ (reference sequence). V lost 6 bases to trimming and J lost 3 bases, with 8 bases between them. CDR3 sequence reads: CASRPGDYGYTF. CDR3 DNA: TGTGCCAGCAGGCCAGGGGACTATGGCTACACCTTC.

This chain joins TRBV5-1 and TRBJ2-2; 8 bases agree with TRBD2. Looked up from germline, CDR1 is SGHRS and CDR2 is YFSETQ. V lost 0 bases and J lost 3; bases outside the gene matches: 4. This CDR3 contains 16 residues. The CDR3 loop is CASSLGVAGYTGELFF. The CDR3 nucleotides read TGCGCCAGCAGCTTGGGAGTAGCGGGATACACCGGGGAGCTGTTTTTT.

The gene calls are TRBV9 and TRBJ2-1; 14 nucleotides agree with TRBD2. CDR1 and CDR2 (germline): SGDLS, YYNGEE. The CDR3 has 15 amino acids. J gave up 9 bases and V 0 bases, and 2 bases lay outside the gene matches. CDR3: CASSVDGLAGGEQFF. As DNA, the CDR3 is TGTGCCAGCAGCGTAGACGGACTAGCGGGGGGTGAGCAGTTCTTC.

V usage is TRBV25-1 and J usage is TRBJ1-2; D not certain. V was clipped by 1 base and J by 5 bases, with 11 bases between them. CDR3 length: 14 amino acids. The germline V gene has CDR1 MGHDK and CDR2 SYGVNS. The CDR3, as DNA: TGTGCCAGCAGTGAATCTTGGGCAGATTATGGCTACACCTTC. Translation: CASSESWADYGYTF.

The chain combines TRBV9 with TRBJ1-2, with 7 nucleotides matching TRBD1. The germline V gene has CDR1 SGDLS and CDR2 YYNGEE. The CDR3 is made up of 15 amino acids. Trimming cost V 3 bases and J 2 bases; bases outside gene matches: 7. For the CDR3, the DNA is TGTGCCAGCAGCGGCAAGACAGGGATAAACTATGGCTACACCTTC. It specifies CASSGKTGINYGYTF.

The V gene is TRBV19, the J gene TRBJ2-1; 7 bases are shared with TRBD1. This CDR3 spans 14 amino acids. V gave up 5 bases and J gave up 5 bases; unmatched junction bases: 6. CDR1 is LNHDA and CDR2 is SQIVND in the germline V gene (reference sequence). The CDR3 nucleotides read TGTGCCAGTAGTGCGACAGGGAGACACAATGAGCAGTTCTTC. Translated, it gives CASSATGRHNEQFF.